These 2 T cell receptor beta chains share one sample of origin, sequenced in a study of CD8 T cells in Susac syndrome. Random hexamers were used to reverse transcribe about 0.45 to 1 ug of RNA. TCRdb ran MiXCR on the immunoSEQ multiplex PCR reads and lists one entry per CDR3 protein. The data contain 150,000 to 200,000 distinct CDR3 sequences, roughly 95% of them singletons. The sequencing sample was made of CD4+ T cells from PBMCs. The receptors originated from a human donor in good health.

V is TRBV19 and J is TRBJ1-2, with 7 bases matching TRBD1. This CDR3 has 16 amino acids. Germline lookup yields CDR1 LNHDA and CDR2 SQIVND (reference sequence). V lost 6 bases to trimming and J lost 6 bases; unmatched junction nucleotides: 16. The CDR3 nucleotides are TGTGCCAGTAGAAAGATCGACAGGGTCGGACGAGATGGCTACACCTTC. Its translation: CASRKIDRVGRDGYTF.

The chain couples TRBV7-8 to TRBJ2-7; TRBD1 agrees at 9 bases. The CDR3 loop spans 15 amino acids. After removal of 2 bases from V and 2 bases from J, the junction contained 4 bases not matched to a gene. CDR1 is SGHVS, CDR2 FQNEAQ, per germline. The CDR3 coding sequence is TGTGCCAGCAGCTTAAGGACAGGGGACACCTACGAGCAGTACTTC. Translated: CASSLRTGDTYEQYF.